This T cell receptor beta chain was observed in a study of beta chain features in type 1 diabetes. The table lists this clone with a few counts. The whole isolated RNA underwent reverse transcription, so sequencing captured expressed TCRB transcripts. The data were produced by immunoSEQ multiplex PCR, yet TCRdb's version contains in-frame clones alone and is incomplete. The sample has 450,000 or so clones; 9.5% to 12% are singletons. The CDR3 is 13 residues long. Germline V gene sequence: CDR1 SNHLY, CDR2 FYNNEI. V dropped 4 bases and J dropped 6 bases, with 12 bases sitting between them. What was sequenced was naive CD4+ T cells from blood. This sequence was found in a woman between 18 and 29 years old in good health. This rearrangement joins TRBV2 to TRBJ1-1; no clear D gene. The CDR3 sequence is CASSGSPAAEAFF. CDR3 in DNA: TGTGCCAGCAGTGGGTCCCCGGCCGCTGAAGCTTTCTTT.